One and the same sample provided the 24 T cell receptor beta chains below, sequenced in a study of tumor-infiltrating lymphocytes in primary liver carcinoma. Both blood RNA, taken from unsorted whole blood, and germline DNA were extracted. From approximately 450 ng total RNA, TCR beta cDNA was generated with a primer in the constant region. TCR beta libraries came from three nested multiplex PCR rounds using slightly modified ARM-PCR. Researchers ran the first two PCR rounds for ten to eleven cycles each with TRBV1-TRBV30 forward primers and a C-beta reverse primer. TCRdb redid the calling of the multiplex PCR reads with MiXCR, one entry per CDR3 protein. This repertoire shows 330,000 or so distinct CDR3 sequences, roughly 61% found once; its top ten account for about 6.3%. Sequenced sample: peripheral blood. These receptors all come from a man in his forties with primary liver carcinoma and hepatitis B virus infection.

This clonotype showed up many times. The V and J genes are TRBV11-2 and TRBJ2-5; a weak D match, TRBD2 (6 bases). Trimming shortened V by 3 bases and J by 5 bases, and 10 bases separated the two germline ends. CDR1 SGHAT and CDR2 FQNNGV come from the germline V gene. The CDR3 runs 13 residues. CDR3 DNA: TGTGCCAGCAGCTTGACGGAGGGGGAGACCCAGTACTTC. Protein product: CASSLTEGETQYF.

This clonotype came up many times. The rearrangement uses TRBV12-3 or TRBV12-4 and TRBJ2-3, with 11 nucleotides matching TRBD2. Trimming took 3 bases from V and 10 from J; bases not matched to a gene: 6. The CDR3 runs 14 residues. CDR3 coding DNA: TGTGCCAGCAGTTTGCGTCTAGCGGGAGGTCCGCAGTATTTT. It is translated as CASSLRLAGGPQYF.

As concerns this clonotype: This sequence may be a read error, since a much larger clone differs from it by one base. The V gene is TRBV6-2 or TRBV6-3, the J gene TRBJ2-3; possibly TRBD1 for D (5 bases). Per the germline V gene, CDR1 is MNHEY and CDR2 is SVGEGT. The CDR3 runs 12 residues. The CDR3 reads CATNRATDMQYF. In nucleotides, the CDR3 is TGTGCCACCAACCGGGCGACAGATATGCAGTATTTT.

V usage is TRBV14 and J usage is TRBJ1-1; unclear D gene. The CDR3 spans 14 residues. Trimming took 5 bases from V and 6 from J, leaving 16 bases between them. Per germline, CDR1 SGHDN and CDR2 FVKESK. CDR3 DNA sequence: TGTGCCAGCAGCACTACTGGGTTGAGTGCTGAAGCTTTCTTT. The encoded protein is CASSTTGLSAEAFF.

This chain joins TRBV11-2 and TRBJ2-7; 11 bases match TRBD1. The CDR3 totals 15 residues. The germline V gene encodes CDR1 SGHAT and CDR2 FQNNGV. Trimming took 9 bases from V and 4 from J; bases not matched to a gene: 11. CDR3 coding DNA: TGTGCCAGTAGCACAACGGGACAGGGGGAATACGAGCAGTACTTC. Amino acids: CASSTTGQGEYEQYF.

There are many counts of this clonotype. V and J are TRBV12-3 or TRBV12-4 and TRBJ1-2; D may be TRBD1 (6 bases). Trimming pared 5 bases from V and 3 bases from J, leaving 13 bases between. The CDR3 totals 14 residues. CDR3 protein: CASSLGGPHYGYTF. CDR3 DNA sequence: TGTGCCAGCAGTCTTGGGGGGCCCCACTATGGCTACACCTTC.

On this clonotype: Possible read error: a much larger clone is one base away. The genes are TRBV29-1 and TRBJ1-2, with 8 bases matching TRBD1. Germline lookup yields CDR1 SQVTM and CDR2 ANQGSEA. CDR3 size: 13 residues. V shed 7 bases, J shed 8 bases, and the junction held 12 bases outside the gene matches. This CDR3 is CSAVRGQGDGYTF. CDR3 DNA: TGCAGCGCTGTTAGAGGACAGGGTGACGGCTACACCTTC.

The chain carries TRBV5-4 and TRBJ2-7; perhaps TRBD1 as D (6 bases). The V end was cut by 4 bases, the J end by 5 bases, with 13 bases between. Germline V gene data show CDR1 as SGHNT and CDR2 as YYREEE (reference sequence). The CDR3 length is 13 residues. The CDR3 DNA sequence: TGTGCCAGCAGCCCCCGGACAGTGGACGAGCAGTACTTC. Its translation: CASSPRTVDEQYF.

The chain combines TRBV4-3 with TRBJ2-1; weak D call: TRBD2 (5 bases). V was pared by 3 bases and J by 5 bases, with 17 bases between. Germline CDR1 and CDR2: LGHNA and YSLEER. The CDR3 loop spans 16 amino acids. The CDR3 DNA follows: TGCGCCAGCAGCCACCACCCTTGCGGGTCGAACAATGAGCAGTTCTTC. It is translated as CASSHHPCGSNNEQFF.

Comment on this clonotype: Its ends do not fully match the called genes, so a read error is possible. The V call is TRBV11-2, the J call TRBJ2-1, with 12 bases that match TRBD2. This CDR3 contains 15 residues. The germline V gene encodes CDR1 SGHAT and CDR2 FQNNGV. CDR3 DNA: TGTGCCAGCAGCTGTCTAGCGGGAGGGGACAATGATCAGTTCTTC. Protein: CASSCLAGGDNDQFF.

In this sample, this clonotype turned up many times. V gene TRBV4-2 combines with J gene TRBJ2-3; 10 nucleotides match TRBD2. The germline CDR1 and CDR2 sequences are LGHNA and YNFKEQ. The CDR3 has 15 amino acids. V lost 10 bases to trimming and J lost 2 bases; unmatched junction nucleotides: 9. This chain's CDR3 is CATSLAGPDTDTQYF. The CDR3 DNA sequence: TGTGCCACCTCACTAGCGGGGCCAGACACAGATACGCAGTATTTT.

Comments on this clonotype: This may arise from a read error, as a much more abundant clone is one base away. The rearrangement links TRBV6-1 to TRBJ2-7, with 9 positions matching TRBD1. The germline gives CDR1 MNHNS, CDR2 SASEGT. The CDR3 sequence is 15 residues long. CDR3 region: CASTETGTGIYEHYF. As DNA, the CDR3 is TGTGCCAGCACCGAAACCGGGACAGGGATCTACGAGCACTACTTC.

By sample share, this clonotype is medium-sized. The chain uses TRBV11-2 and TRBJ1-1; D gene ambiguous. Looked up from germline, CDR1 is SGHAT and CDR2 is FQNNGV. The V end lost 1 base, the J end lost 10 bases, and 7 bases lay between the germline ends. CDR3 length equals 11 residues. The CDR3 spells CASSLGVAAFF. As DNA, the CDR3 is TGTGCCAGCAGCTTAGGGGTTGCAGCTTTCTTT.

With respect to this clonotype: This may come from a read error, since a much larger clone is one base off. This is likely a read error, given that the CDR3 carries no conserved phenylalanine or tryptophan at its end. This chain links TRBV7-8 with TRBJ1-6; D is perhaps TRBD1 (6 bases). The CDR3 is made up of 12 amino acids. Trimming took off 11 bases at V and 7 bases at J, with 12 bases between the two ends. CDR1 and CDR2 (germline): SGHVS, FQNEAQ. The CDR3 is CAGGRGNSPLHS. For the CDR3, the DNA is TGTGCCGGCGGCAGGGGAAATTCACCCCTCCACTCT.

This chain uses TRBV10-3 with TRBJ2-7, with D perhaps matching TRBD2 (6 bases). This CDR3 has 14 residues. Germline V lookup: CDR1 ENHRY, CDR2 SYGVKD. Trimming cost V 6 bases and J 3 bases, with 15 bases left between them. The DNA for the CDR3 is TGTGCCATCAGAGAGGAGGGTTCCCTCTACGAGCAGTACTTC. As protein: CAIREEGSLYEQYF.

The V call is TRBV11-2, the J call TRBJ2-3; D is undetermined. Germline-derived CDR1 and CDR2 are SGHAT and FQNNGV. V gave up 1 base and J gave up 2 bases, with 7 bases separating them. The CDR3 has 14 amino acids. CDR3 coding DNA: TGTGCCAGCAGCTTAGCTCCGTTCACAGATACGCAGTATTTT. Protein product: CASSLAPFTDTQYF.

This clonotype was counted ten times or more. The chain links TRBV4-1 to TRBJ2-7; tentative D call: TRBD1 (6 bases). CDR3 length: 14 amino acids. CDR1 and CDR2 from the germline V gene are MGHRA and YSYEKL. The V end was cut by 1 base, the J end by 0 bases, with 7 bases between. DNA for the CDR3: TGCGCCAGCAGCCAAGGACAGGCCTCCTACGAGCAGTACTTC. Residues: CASSQGQASYEQYF.

This sequence joins TRBV11-2 and TRBJ2-4; TRBD2 matches 8 bases. Germline assignment: CDR1 SGHAT and CDR2 FQNNGV. The length of the CDR3 is 18 residues. The V and J ends lost 4 bases and 4 bases, in that order; junction bases with no gene match: 15. The CDR3 DNA sequence: TGTGCCAGCAGCTCAACATATAGCGGGATAGCCACAAAAAACATTCAGTACTTC. This sequence encodes CASSSTYSGIATKNIQYF.

This clonotype has at least ten counts. V and J are TRBV6-6 and TRBJ1-2; D not certain. Trimming cost V 0 bases and J 6 bases, with 5 bases left between them. There are 12 residues in the CDR3. CDR1 is MNHNY and CDR2 is SVGAGI in the germline V gene (reference sequence). This CDR3 is CASSYSTDGYTF. As DNA, the CDR3 is TGTGCCAGCAGTTACTCGACGGATGGCTACACCTTC.

The chain employs TRBV5-1 and TRBJ2-5; 10 positions match TRBD2. The junction had 3 bases not matched to a gene; V was cut back by 4 bases and J by 3 bases. Germline V lookup: CDR1 SGHRS, CDR2 YFSETQ. This CDR3 spans 14 amino acids. Written as DNA, the CDR3 is TGCGCCAGCAGCACTGGACTAGCGGAAGAGACCCAGTACTTC. Its protein is CASSTGLAEETQYF.

Concerning this clonotype: Because the CDR3 is missing its conserved closing phenylalanine or tryptophan, this is likely a read error. This sequence joins TRBV11-2 and TRBJ1-1, with D possibly TRBD1 on 5 matching bases. The V gene's germline CDR1 is SGHAT and CDR2 FQNNGV. The CDR3 covers 14 residues. The CDR3 reads CASSGGSQGTGAFY. The CDR3 nucleotides read TGTGCCAGCAGCGGCGGGTCCCAAGGGACTGGAGCTTTCTAT.

The gene calls are TRBV4-1 and TRBJ2-5; D gene ambiguous. V lost 0 bases and J 5 bases, leaving 10 bases between the germline ends. The CDR3 consists of 14 residues. Germline V lookup: CDR1 MGHRA, CDR2 YSYEKL. The CDR3 region is CASSQDLLRETQYF. In DNA form, the CDR3 reads TGCGCCAGCAGCCAAGATCTGCTCCGGGAGACCCAGTACTTC.

Worth noting for this clonotype: This may be a read error: a much more frequent sequence differs by one nucleotide. The V and J genes are TRBV4-2 and TRBJ2-3; TRBD2 matches at 10 bases. Germline CDR1 and CDR2: LGHNA and YNFKEQ. There are 18 residues in the CDR3. The CDR3 DNA is TGTGCCAACAGCCAAGATCTGAGCACTAGCGGGGGCACAGATACGCAGTATTTT. Its translation is CANSQDLSTSGGTDTQYF.

Turning to this clonotype: At one end, the junction sequence differs from germline, possibly due to a read error. The V gene is TRBV11-2, the J gene TRBJ2-5; D assignment may be TRBD1 or TRBD2 (5 bases each). The CDR3 covers 12 residues. Germline CDR1 reads SGHAT; CDR2 reads FQNNGV. The CDR3: CAGSSHLGVVVF. As DNA, the CDR3 is TGTGCCGGCAGCTCGCACTTGGGGGTGGTCGTTTTC.